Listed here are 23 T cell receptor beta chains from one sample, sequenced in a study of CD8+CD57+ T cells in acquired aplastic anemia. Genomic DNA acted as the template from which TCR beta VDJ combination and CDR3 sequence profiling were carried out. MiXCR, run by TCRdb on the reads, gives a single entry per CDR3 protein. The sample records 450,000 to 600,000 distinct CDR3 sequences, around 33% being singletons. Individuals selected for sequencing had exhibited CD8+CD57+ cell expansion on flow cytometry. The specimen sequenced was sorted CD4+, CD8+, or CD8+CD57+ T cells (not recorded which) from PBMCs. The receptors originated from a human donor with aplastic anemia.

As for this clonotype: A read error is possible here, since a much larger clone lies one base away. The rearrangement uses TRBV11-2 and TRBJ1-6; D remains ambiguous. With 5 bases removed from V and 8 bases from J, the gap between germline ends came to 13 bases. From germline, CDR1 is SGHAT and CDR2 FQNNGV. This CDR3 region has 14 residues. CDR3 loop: CASSQSGSDSPLHF. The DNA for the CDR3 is TGTGCCAGCAGCCAATCGGGGTCGGATTCACCCCTCCACTTT.

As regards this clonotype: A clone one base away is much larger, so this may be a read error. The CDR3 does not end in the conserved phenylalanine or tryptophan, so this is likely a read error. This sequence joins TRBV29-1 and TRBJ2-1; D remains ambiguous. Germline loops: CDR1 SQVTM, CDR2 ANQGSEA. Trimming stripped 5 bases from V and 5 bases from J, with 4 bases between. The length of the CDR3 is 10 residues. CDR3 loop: CSVSNNEQFC. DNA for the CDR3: TGCAGCGTTTCGAACAATGAGCAGTTCTGC.

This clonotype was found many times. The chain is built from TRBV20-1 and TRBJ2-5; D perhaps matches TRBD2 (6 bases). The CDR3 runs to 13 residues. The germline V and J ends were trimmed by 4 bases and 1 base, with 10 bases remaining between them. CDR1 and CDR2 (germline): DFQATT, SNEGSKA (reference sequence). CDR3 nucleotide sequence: TGCAGTGCTATGGGGGGAGGCCAAGAGACCCAGTACTTC. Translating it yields CSAMGGGQETQYF.

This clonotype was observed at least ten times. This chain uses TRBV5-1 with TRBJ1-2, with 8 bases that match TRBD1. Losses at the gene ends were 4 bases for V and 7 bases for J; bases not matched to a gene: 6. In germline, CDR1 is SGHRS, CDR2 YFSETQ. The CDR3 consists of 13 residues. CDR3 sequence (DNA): TGCGCCAGCAGCGCGGGACAGGCGCTTGGCTACACCTTC. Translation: CASSAGQALGYTF.

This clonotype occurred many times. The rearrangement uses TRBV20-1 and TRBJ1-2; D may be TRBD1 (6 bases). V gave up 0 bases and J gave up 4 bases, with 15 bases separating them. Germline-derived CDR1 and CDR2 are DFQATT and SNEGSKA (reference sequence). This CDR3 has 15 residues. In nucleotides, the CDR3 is TGCAGTGCTAGAGATCGACAGGCCCCAAGCTATGGCTACACCTTC. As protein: CSARDRQAPSYGYTF.

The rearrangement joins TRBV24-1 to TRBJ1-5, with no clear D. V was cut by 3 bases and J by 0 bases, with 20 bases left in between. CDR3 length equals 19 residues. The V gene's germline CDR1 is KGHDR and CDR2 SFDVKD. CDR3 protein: CATSDNTERSRCSNQPQHF. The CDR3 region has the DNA TGTGCCACCAGTGATAACACAGAGCGGAGTCGGTGTAGCAATCAGCCCCAGCATTTT.

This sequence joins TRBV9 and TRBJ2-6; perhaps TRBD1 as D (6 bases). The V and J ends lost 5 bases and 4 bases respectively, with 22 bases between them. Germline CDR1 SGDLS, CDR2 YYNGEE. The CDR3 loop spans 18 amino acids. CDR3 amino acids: CASSGRGHSQSGANVLTF. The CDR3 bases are TGTGCCAGCAGTGGTAGGGGACATTCCCAATCGGGGGCCAACGTCCTGACTTTC.

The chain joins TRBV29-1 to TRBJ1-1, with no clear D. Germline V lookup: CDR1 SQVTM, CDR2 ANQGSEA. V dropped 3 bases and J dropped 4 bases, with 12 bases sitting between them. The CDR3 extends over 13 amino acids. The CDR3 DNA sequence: TGCAGCGTTGACCGTCGGCCGAGCACTGAAGCTTTCTTT. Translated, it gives CSVDRRPSTEAFF.

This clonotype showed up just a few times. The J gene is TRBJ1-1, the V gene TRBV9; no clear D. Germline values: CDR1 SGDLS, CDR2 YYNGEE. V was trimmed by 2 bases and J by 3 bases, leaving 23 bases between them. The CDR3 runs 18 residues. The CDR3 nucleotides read TGTGCCAGCAGCGTCCATTATGCGGGTTCGGCAAGAGACACTGAAGCTTTCTTT. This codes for CASSVHYAGSARDTEAFF.

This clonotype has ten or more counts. In DNA, the CDR3 is TGTGCCAGCAGCTTAGGGAGGGCTTTCTTT. Protein sequence: CASSLGRAFF. The V call is TRBV7-9, the J call TRBJ1-1; D call uncertain. Germline V lookup: CDR1 SEHNR, CDR2 FQNEAQ (reference sequence). CDR3 length equals 10 residues. The V end was cut by 1 base, the J end by 11 bases, with 5 bases between.

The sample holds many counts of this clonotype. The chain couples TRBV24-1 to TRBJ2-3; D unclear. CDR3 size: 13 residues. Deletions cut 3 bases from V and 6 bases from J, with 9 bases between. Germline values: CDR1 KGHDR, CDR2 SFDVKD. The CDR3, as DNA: TGTGCCACCAGTGATAGTAGAAAGGATACGCAGTATTTT. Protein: CATSDSRKDTQYF.

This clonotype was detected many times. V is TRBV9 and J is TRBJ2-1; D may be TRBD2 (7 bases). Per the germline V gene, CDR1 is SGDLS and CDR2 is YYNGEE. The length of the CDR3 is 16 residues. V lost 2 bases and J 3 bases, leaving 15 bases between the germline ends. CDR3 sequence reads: CASSVEGGRRYNEQFF. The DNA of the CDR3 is TGTGCCAGCAGCGTCGAGGGGGGGCGCCGCTACAATGAGCAGTTCTTC.

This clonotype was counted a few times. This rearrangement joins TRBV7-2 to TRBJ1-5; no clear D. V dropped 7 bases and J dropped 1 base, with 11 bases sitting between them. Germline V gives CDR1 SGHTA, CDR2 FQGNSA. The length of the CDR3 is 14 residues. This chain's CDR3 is CASKRDLSNQPQHF. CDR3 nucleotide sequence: TGTGCCAGCAAAAGGGATCTGAGCAATCAGCCCCAGCATTTT.

CDR3 in amino acids: CASRSGTWQPQHF. CDR3 in DNA: TGTGCCAGCAGATCAGGGACGTGGCAGCCCCAGCATTTT. J is TRBJ1-5 and V is TRBV6-1, with D possibly TRBD1 on 5 matching bases. Germline V gene lookup returns CDR1 MNHNS and CDR2 SASEGT. V was pared by 6 bases and J by 7 bases, with 13 bases between. The CDR3 extends over 13 amino acids.

CDR3 loop: CASSTRPKQGVVRNTIYF. CDR3 DNA: TGTGCCAGCAGCACTCGACCCAAACAGGGGGTCGTAAGAAACACCATATATTTT. This chain joins TRBV11-1 and TRBJ1-3, with 8 nucleotides matching TRBD1. From germline, CDR1 is SGHAT and CDR2 FQDESV (reference sequence). Trimming cost V 5 bases and J 5 bases; bases outside gene matches: 17. This CDR3 is 18 amino acids long.

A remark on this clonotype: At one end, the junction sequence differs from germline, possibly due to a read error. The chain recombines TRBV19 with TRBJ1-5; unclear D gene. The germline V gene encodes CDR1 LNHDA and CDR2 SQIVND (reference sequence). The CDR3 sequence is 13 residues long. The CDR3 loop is CASSMGSSQPQHF. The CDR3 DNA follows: TGTGCCAGTAGTATGGGGAGCAGTCAGCCCCAGCATTTT. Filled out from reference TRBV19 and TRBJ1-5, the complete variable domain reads DGGITQSPKYLFRKEGQNVTLSCEQNLNHDAMYWYRQDPGQGLRLIYYSQIVNDFQKGDIAEGYSVSREKKESFPLTVTSAQKNPTAFYLCASSMGSSQPQHFGDGTRLSIL.

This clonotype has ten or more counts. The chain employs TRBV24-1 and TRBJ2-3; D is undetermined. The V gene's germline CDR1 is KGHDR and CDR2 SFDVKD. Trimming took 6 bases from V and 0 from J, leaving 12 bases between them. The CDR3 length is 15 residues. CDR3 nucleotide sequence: TGTGCCACCAGTCAAGGTGCAGCGAGCACAGATACGCAGTATTTT. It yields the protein CATSQGAASTDTQYF.

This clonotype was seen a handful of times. This CDR3 reads CASSFLSGSRHEQYF. The CDR3 DNA sequence: TGTGCCAGCAGCTTTTTAAGCGGGAGTAGGCACGAGCAGTACTTC. J is TRBJ2-7 and V is TRBV13; 8 bases align to TRBD2. This CDR3 is built from 15 residues. V trimming: 3 bases; J trimming: 5 bases; junction bases outside the gene matches: 9. Germline V gene lookup returns CDR1 PRHDT and CDR2 FYEKMQ (reference sequence).

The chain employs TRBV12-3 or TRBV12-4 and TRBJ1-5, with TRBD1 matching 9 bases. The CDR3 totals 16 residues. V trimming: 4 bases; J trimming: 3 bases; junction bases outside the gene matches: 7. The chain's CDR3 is CASSYLRQGDNQPQHF. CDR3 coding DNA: TGTGCCAGCAGTTACTTGCGACAGGGGGACAATCAGCCCCAGCATTTT.

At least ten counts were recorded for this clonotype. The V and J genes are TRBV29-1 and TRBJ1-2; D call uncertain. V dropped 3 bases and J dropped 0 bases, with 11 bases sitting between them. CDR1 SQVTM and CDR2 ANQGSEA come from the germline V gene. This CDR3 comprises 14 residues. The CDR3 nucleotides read TGCAGCGTTGATTATGGGGAAACTAACTATGGCTACACCTTC. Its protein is CSVDYGETNYGYTF.

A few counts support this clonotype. The CDR3 DNA reads as TGTGCCAGCAGCCAAGTCAGGGGGGGATCACCCCTCCACTTT. Encoded protein: CASSQVRGGSPLHF. V is TRBV3-1 and J is TRBJ1-6, with 7 bases matching TRBD1. V lost 1 base and J lost 10; bases outside the gene matches: 4. This CDR3 has 14 residues. The V gene's germline CDR1 is LGHDT and CDR2 YNNKEL (reference sequence).

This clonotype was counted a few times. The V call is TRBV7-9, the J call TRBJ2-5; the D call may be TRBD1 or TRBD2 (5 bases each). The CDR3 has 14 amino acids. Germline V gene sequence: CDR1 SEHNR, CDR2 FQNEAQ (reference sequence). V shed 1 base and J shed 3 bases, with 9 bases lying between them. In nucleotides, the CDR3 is TGTGCCAGCAGCTTAGAAGGGACGGAAGAGACCCAGTACTTC. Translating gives CASSLEGTEETQYF.

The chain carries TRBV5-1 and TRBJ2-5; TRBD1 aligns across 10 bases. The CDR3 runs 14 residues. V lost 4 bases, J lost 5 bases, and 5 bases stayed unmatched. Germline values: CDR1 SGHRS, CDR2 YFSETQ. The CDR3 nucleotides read TGCGCCAGCAGCGGGGGACAGGGGTGGGAGACCCAGTACTTC. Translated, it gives CASSGGQGWETQYF.